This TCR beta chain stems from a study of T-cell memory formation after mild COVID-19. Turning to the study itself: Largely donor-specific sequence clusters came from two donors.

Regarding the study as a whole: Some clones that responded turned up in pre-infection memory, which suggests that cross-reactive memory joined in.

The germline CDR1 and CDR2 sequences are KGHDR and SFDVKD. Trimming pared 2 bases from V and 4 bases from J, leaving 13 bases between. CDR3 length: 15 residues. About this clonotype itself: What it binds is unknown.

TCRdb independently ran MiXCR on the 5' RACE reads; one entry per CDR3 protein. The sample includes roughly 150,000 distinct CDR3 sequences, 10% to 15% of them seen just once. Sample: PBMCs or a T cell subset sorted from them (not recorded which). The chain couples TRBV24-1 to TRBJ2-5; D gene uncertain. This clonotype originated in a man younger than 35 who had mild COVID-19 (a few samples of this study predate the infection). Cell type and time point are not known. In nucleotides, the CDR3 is TGTGCCACCAGTGATTCTCCTCCTGGGTCAGAGACCCAGTACTTC. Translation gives CATSDSPPGSETQYF.